Presented here are 31 T cell receptor beta chains from one specimen sequenced in a study of OX40 agonist ivuxolimab in advanced cancers. Profiling relied on immunoSEQ multiplex PCR, and the TCRdb table lists in-frame clones only, not all of them. The sample has some 80,000 clones; 84% are singletons. Here the sequenced sample was CD4+ or CD8+ T cells sorted from blood, taken in a trial of the OX40 agonist ivuxolimab. Receptors were obtained from an adult with an advanced solid tumor such as melanoma, head and neck, liver or kidney cancer.

The sample holds one count of this clone. The rearrangement joins TRBV4-3 to TRBJ1-1; D gene ambiguous. The length of the CDR3 is 17 residues. Deletions cut 0 bases from V and 10 bases from J, with 24 bases between. The V gene's germline CDR1 is LGHNA and CDR2 YSLEER. CDR3 sequence: CASSQEGSWGGRAGAFF. The CDR3 DNA is TGCGCCAGCAGCCAAGAAGGGTCTTGGGGTGGGAGGGCAGGAGCTTTCTTT.

J is TRBJ2-1 and V is TRBV5-8; 16 nucleotides line up with TRBD2. The germline V gene encodes CDR1 SGHTS and CDR2 YDEGEE. The length of the CDR3 is 20 residues. V shed 2 bases, J shed 4 bases, and the junction held 12 bases outside the gene matches. The CDR3 DNA sequence: TGTGCCAGCAGCTTCGGTAGGGGACTAGCGGGAGGGCTTCTGTACAATGAGCAGTTCTTC. Amino acid sequence: CASSFGRGLAGGLLYNEQFF.

This clone was seen only a few times. The gene calls are TRBV5-1 and TRBJ2-2; perhaps TRBD1 as D (6 bases). V was pared by 4 bases and J by 4 bases, with 11 bases between. The CDR3 totals 14 residues. The germline V gene has CDR1 SGHRS and CDR2 YFSETQ. CDR3 protein: CASSITGTTGELFF. The CDR3 DNA is TGCGCCAGCAGCATCACAGGGACCACCGGGGAGCTGTTTTTT.

This chain joins TRBV6-5 and TRBJ2-1; 12 nucleotides line up with TRBD2. This CDR3 contains 16 residues. V was pared by 0 bases and J by 8 bases, with 5 bases of the junction left unmatched. Germline V CDR1 and CDR2: MNHEY, SVGAGI. The chain's CDR3 is CASSYSKLAGGHEQFF. CDR3 in DNA: TGTGCCAGCAGTTACTCGAAGCTAGCGGGGGGGCATGAGCAGTTCTTC.

V gene TRBV7-9 combines with J gene TRBJ1-2, with D unresolved. From germline, CDR1 is SEHNR and CDR2 FQNEAQ (reference sequence). Trimming took 2 bases from V and 4 from J, leaving 5 bases between them. The CDR3 sequence is 12 residues long. CDR3 coding DNA: TGTGCCAGCAGCTTATCCCGCTATGGCTACACCTTC. Translated: CASSLSRYGYTF.

This chain connects TRBV5-1 to TRBJ2-7, with 9 bases lining up with TRBD1. The V and J ends lost 1 base and 6 bases, in that order; junction bases with no gene match: 11. The CDR3 contains 16 residues. CDR1 and CDR2 from the germline V gene are SGHRS and YFSETQ. CDR3 region: CASSLSGTGSFGEQYF. The CDR3 region has the DNA TGCGCCAGCAGCTTGTCTGGGACAGGGAGTTTTGGCGAGCAGTACTTC. The full variable domain, with the rest looked up from reference TRBV5-1 and TRBJ2-7, is KAGVTQTPRYLIKTRGQQVTLSCSPISGHRSVSWYQQTPGQGLQFLFEYFSETQRNKGNFPGRFSGRQFSNSRSEMNVSTLELGDSALYLCASSLSGTGSFGEQYFGPGTRLTVT.

The chain has TRBV6-6 and TRBJ2-6; D is undetermined. The CDR3 spans 13 residues. In germline, CDR1 is MNHNY, CDR2 SVGAGI (reference sequence). The CDR3 loop is CASREGGANVLTF. DNA for the CDR3: TGTGCGAGCCGAGAAGGGGGGGCCAACGTCCTGACTTTC.

In its sample, this clone was seen once. The V gene is TRBV28, the J gene TRBJ1-1, with D tentatively TRBD1 (5 bases). This CDR3 is built from 13 residues. The germline V gene has CDR1 MDHEN and CDR2 SYDVKM. The ends were cut back, 7 bases at V and 5 bases at J, with 14 bases in the middle. CDR3 in amino acids: CASMTRVSTEAFF. CDR3 nucleotide sequence: TGTGCCAGCATGACCAGGGTTTCGACTGAAGCTTTCTTT.

This chain joins TRBV6-5 and TRBJ2-7, with D unresolved. The germline V and J ends were trimmed by 6 bases and 4 bases, with 19 bases remaining between them. Looked up from germline, CDR1 is MNHEY and CDR2 is SVGAGI. The CDR3 is made up of 15 amino acids. CDR3 DNA sequence: TGTGCCAGCAGGTCCCTTAACCGCCAAGGATACGAGCAGTACTTC. This gives the protein CASRSLNRQGYEQYF.

CDR3 sequence (DNA): TGTGCCAGCAGGAACAAAGGACCTATCTCTGGAAACACCATATATTTT. Translating it yields CASRNKGPISGNTIYF. The rearrangement uses TRBV2 and TRBJ1-3, with no clear D. Germline V gene lookup returns CDR1 SNHLY and CDR2 FYNNEI. The CDR3 sequence is 16 residues long. The ends were cut back, 6 bases at V and 0 bases at J, with 15 bases in the middle.

This rearrangement joins TRBV6-1 to TRBJ2-5, with 8 bases matching TRBD1. CDR1 and CDR2 (germline): MNHNS, SASEGT. The CDR3 sequence is 15 residues long. The V and J ends lost 2 bases and 4 bases, in that order; junction bases with no gene match: 6. The CDR3 DNA is TGTGCCAGCAGTGAATCGAGGACAGGGAGAGAGACCCAGTACTTC. It codes for CASSESRTGRETQYF.

This chain uses TRBV4-1 with TRBJ2-5; no definite D call. The germline CDR1 and CDR2 sequences are MGHRA and YSYEKL. The V gene lost 1 base and the J gene lost 4 bases, with 10 bases spanning the gap. CDR3 length: 14 residues. DNA of the CDR3: TGCGCCAGCAGCCAAGTTTGGCTCGGAGAGACCCAGTACTTC. Encoded protein: CASSQVWLGETQYF.

V and J are TRBV19 and TRBJ2-7; 14 nucleotides align to TRBD2. The CDR3 runs 16 residues. The J segment lost 5 bases and the V segment lost 4 bases, leaving 7 bases of the junction unmatched. The germline V gene has CDR1 LNHDA and CDR2 SQIVND (reference sequence). In nucleotides, the CDR3 is TGTGCCAGTAGTACCACGAGACTAGCGGGGGGGCACGAGCAGTACTTC. Amino acids: CASSTTRLAGGHEQYF. The entire variable domain, with the rest obtained from reference TRBV19 and TRBJ2-7, is as follows: DGGITQSPKYLFRKEGQNVTLSCEQNLNHDAMYWYRQDPGQGLRLIYYSQIVNDFQKGDIAEGYSVSREKKESFPLTVTSAQKNPTAFYLCASSTTRLAGGHEQYFGPGTRLTVT.

The gene calls are TRBV6-5 and TRBJ2-5; 10 nucleotides match TRBD1. The CDR3 length is 15 residues. Unmatched junction bases numbered 7, after V lost 4 bases and J lost 5 bases. Germline V gives CDR1 MNHEY, CDR2 SVGAGI. CDR3 DNA sequence: TGTGCCAGCAGTTTGGGACAGGGGTCGGGGGAGACCCAGTACTTC. Encoded protein: CASSLGQGSGETQYF.

This clone appeared once. The chain links TRBV28 to TRBJ1-5, with 8 positions matching TRBD1. The germline gives CDR1 MDHEN, CDR2 SYDVKM. The CDR3 contains 16 residues. Trimming removed 3 bases from V and 6 bases from J; junction bases left unmatched: 10. CDR3 sequence reads: CASSFGAGQGGQPQHF. CDR3 coding DNA: TGTGCCAGCAGTTTTGGGGCCGGACAGGGAGGTCAGCCCCAGCATTTT. Using reference TRBV28 and TRBJ1-5 for the parts outside the CDR3, the full variable domain is DVKVTQSSRYLVKRTGEKVFLECVQDMDHENMFWYRQDPGLGLRLIYFSYDVKMKEKGDIPEGYSVSREKKERFSLILESASTNQTSMYLCASSFGAGQGGQPQHFGDGTRLSIL.

The V gene is TRBV4-1, the J gene TRBJ1-1; perhaps TRBD1 as D (5 bases). The CDR3 sequence is 14 residues long. Germline V lookup: CDR1 MGHRA, CDR2 YSYEKL. The germline V and J ends were trimmed by 3 bases and 3 bases, with 11 bases remaining between them. The CDR3 coding sequence is TGCGCCAGCAGCCATGGCAGGGAATACACTGAAGCTTTCTTT. This sequence encodes CASSHGREYTEAFF.

The chain carries TRBV6-5 and TRBJ2-2; the match to TRBD1 covers 8 bases. CDR3 length: 14 residues. The germline V gene encodes CDR1 MNHEY and CDR2 SVGAGI. Trimming took 5 bases from V and 5 from J; bases not matched to a gene: 4. Here the CDR3 DNA reads TGTGCCAGCAGTCGTGGACAGGGTACCGGGGAGCTGTTTTTT. Translation: CASSRGQGTGELFF.

This sequence joins TRBV5-6 and TRBJ1-2, with D unresolved. This CDR3 comprises 14 residues. Germline CDR1 SGHDT, CDR2 YYEEEE. V was cut by 0 bases and J by 4 bases, with 10 bases left in between. CDR3: CASSLGGRSYGYTF. DNA for the CDR3: TGTGCCAGCAGCTTGGGCGGACGTTCCTATGGCTACACCTTC. Looking up the rest from reference TRBV5-6 and TRBJ1-2 gives the full variable domain: DAGVTQSPTHLIKTRGQQVTLRCSPKSGHDTVSWYQQALGQGPQFIFQYYEEEERQRGNFPDRFSGHQFPNYSSELNVNALLLGDSALYLCASSLGGRSYGYTFGSGTRLTVV.

The V gene is TRBV15, the J gene TRBJ2-5, with a tentative D call TRBD2 (5 bases). Germline CDR1 is LNHNV and CDR2 is YYDKDF (reference sequence). Trimming removed 1 base from V and 2 bases from J, with 8 bases in between. CDR3 size: 14 residues. CDR3 region: CATSRGRNQETQYF. As DNA, the CDR3 is TGTGCCACCAGCAGAGGGAGGAATCAAGAGACCCAGTACTTC.

The V call is TRBV11-3, the J call TRBJ1-2, with no clear D. The CDR3 contains 12 residues. Between the trimmed V and J ends, which lost 5 bases and 4 bases, there was a span of 8 bases. CDR1 SGHNT and CDR2 YENEEA come from the germline V gene. The CDR3 DNA reads as TGTGCCAGCAGCCCTGAAGGCTATGGCTACACCTTC. Residues: CASSPEGYGYTF.

This clone appeared once. The gene calls are TRBV10-2 and TRBJ2-1, with 11 bases that match TRBD2. This CDR3 has 14 residues. The germline V gene has CDR1 WSHSY and CDR2 SAAADI. The trim removed 8 bases at V and 3 bases at J, leaving 3 bases unmatched. CDR3 sequence: CASQTSGVYNEQFF. The CDR3 nucleotides are TGCGCCAGCCAGACTAGCGGGGTCTACAATGAGCAGTTCTTC.

V and J are TRBV29-1 and TRBJ1-2, with D hard to call. Germline assignment: CDR1 SQVTM and CDR2 ANQGSEA. V lost 7 bases to trimming and J lost 2 bases, with 17 bases between them. The length of the CDR3 is 14 residues. The CDR3 spells CSALPTTMNYGYTF. The CDR3 DNA is TGCAGCGCCCTACCAACAACGATGAACTATGGCTACACCTTC.

The chain employs TRBV11-2 and TRBJ2-7; 9 bases are a match to TRBD1. CDR1 and CDR2 from the germline V gene are SGHAT and FQNNGV. CDR3 length: 14 amino acids. Trimming took 6 bases from V and 2 from J; bases not matched to a gene: 5. CDR3 sequence (DNA): TGTGCCAGCAGGGGCGGGACAGGGCCCTACGAGCAGTACTTC. Its translation: CASRGGTGPYEQYF.

The CDR3 DNA reads as TGTGCCAGCAGCTTAGGGCAGCAGGGAGCTTTCTTT. The encoded protein is CASSLGQQGAFF. The chain employs TRBV7-2 and TRBJ1-1; weak D call: TRBD1 (5 bases). This CDR3 region has 12 residues. Trimming took 1 base from V and 10 from J, leaving 10 bases between them. Germline-derived CDR1 and CDR2 are SGHTA and FQGNSA.

The V call is TRBV9, the J call TRBJ2-4, with D unresolved. This CDR3 has 14 amino acids. Germline loops: CDR1 SGDLS, CDR2 YYNGEE. Trimming took off 0 bases at V and 8 bases at J, with 12 bases between the two ends. CDR3: CASSVAPQTDIQYF. CDR3 DNA: TGTGCCAGCAGCGTAGCCCCGCAGACGGACATTCAGTACTTC.

This chain links TRBV19 with TRBJ2-1; D ambiguous. V was clipped by 0 bases and J by 1 base, with 10 bases between them. The CDR3 is made up of 16 amino acids. Looked up from germline, CDR1 is LNHDA and CDR2 is SQIVND (reference sequence). The CDR3 nucleotides read TGTGCCAGTAGTATAGATATAGAGTGGTCCTACAATGAGCAGTTCTTC. Translation gives CASSIDIEWSYNEQFF.

The chain links TRBV7-2 to TRBJ2-3, with D perhaps matching TRBD1 or TRBD2 (5 bases each). V was cut by 6 bases and J by 7 bases, with 17 bases left in between. The CDR3 totals 14 residues. CDR1 SGHTA and CDR2 FQGNSA come from the germline V gene. Here the CDR3 DNA reads TGTGCCAGCAGTTGGGACGAGAATTCAAATACGCAGTATTTT. It codes for CASSWDENSNTQYF.

The chain has TRBV18 and TRBJ1-5; 7 nucleotides line up with TRBD1. The CDR3 sequence is 18 residues long. V shed 1 base and J 6 bases; nucleotides not matched to a gene: 15. Germline values: CDR1 KGHSH, CDR2 LQKENI. DNA of the CDR3: TGTGCCAGCTCACCACGCTCCCAAACAGGGGCAGTTTTTCAGCCCCAGCATTTT. Translating gives CASSPRSQTGAVFQPQHF.

On this clone: The sample has other DNA sequences that encode this CDR3 too. The rearrangement uses TRBV5-1 and TRBJ1-3; 11 bases match TRBD1. Germline V lookup: CDR1 SGHRS, CDR2 YFSETQ. V dropped 0 bases and J dropped 6; count of bases not matched to a gene: 5. CDR3 length: 16 amino acids. The CDR3 region is CASSLEGQGAENTIYF. The CDR3 nucleotides are TGCGCCAGCAGCTTGGAAGGACAGGGGGCTGAAAACACCATATATTTT.

The rearrangement uses TRBV5-1 and TRBJ1-3; D not resolved. V was shortened by 0 bases and J by 0 bases, with 10 bases between the two germline ends. CDR1 and CDR2 from the germline V gene are SGHRS and YFSETQ. The CDR3 contains 16 residues. As DNA, the CDR3 is TGCGCCAGCAGCTTGGGGCCGGGCTTCTCTGGAAACACCATATATTTT. This translates into CASSLGPGFSGNTIYF. Based on the CDR3 plus reference TRBV5-1 and TRBJ1-3, the full variable domain is KAGVTQTPRYLIKTRGQQVTLSCSPISGHRSVSWYQQTPGQGLQFLFEYFSETQRNKGNFPGRFSGRQFSNSRSEMNVSTLELGDSALYLCASSLGPGFSGNTIYFGEGSWLTVV.

The chain recombines TRBV6-6 with TRBJ2-7, with D possibly being TRBD1 (6 bases). Germline-derived CDR1 and CDR2 are MNHNY and SVGAGI (reference sequence). The CDR3 loop spans 15 amino acids. The V gene lost 6 bases and the J gene lost 3 bases, with 18 bases spanning the gap. DNA for the CDR3: TGTGCCAGCAGCCCTAGCCAGGGGTTCCTCTACGAGCAGTACTTC. Its translation: CASSPSQGFLYEQYF.